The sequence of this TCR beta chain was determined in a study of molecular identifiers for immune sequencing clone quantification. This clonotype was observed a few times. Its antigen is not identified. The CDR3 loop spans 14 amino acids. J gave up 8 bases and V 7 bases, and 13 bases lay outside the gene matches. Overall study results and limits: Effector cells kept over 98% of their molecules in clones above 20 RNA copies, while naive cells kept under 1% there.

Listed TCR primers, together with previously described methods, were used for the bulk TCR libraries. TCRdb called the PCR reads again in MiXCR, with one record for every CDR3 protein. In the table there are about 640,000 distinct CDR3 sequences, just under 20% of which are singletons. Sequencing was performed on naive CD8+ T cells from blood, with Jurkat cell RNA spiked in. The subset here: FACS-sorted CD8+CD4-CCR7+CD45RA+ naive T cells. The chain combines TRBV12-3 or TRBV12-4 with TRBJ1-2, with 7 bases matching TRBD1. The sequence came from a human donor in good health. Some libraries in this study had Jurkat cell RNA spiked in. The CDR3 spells CASTDRAGRGGYTF. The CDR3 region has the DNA TGTGCCAGCACTGACAGGGCGGGTCGGGGGGGCTACACCTTC.